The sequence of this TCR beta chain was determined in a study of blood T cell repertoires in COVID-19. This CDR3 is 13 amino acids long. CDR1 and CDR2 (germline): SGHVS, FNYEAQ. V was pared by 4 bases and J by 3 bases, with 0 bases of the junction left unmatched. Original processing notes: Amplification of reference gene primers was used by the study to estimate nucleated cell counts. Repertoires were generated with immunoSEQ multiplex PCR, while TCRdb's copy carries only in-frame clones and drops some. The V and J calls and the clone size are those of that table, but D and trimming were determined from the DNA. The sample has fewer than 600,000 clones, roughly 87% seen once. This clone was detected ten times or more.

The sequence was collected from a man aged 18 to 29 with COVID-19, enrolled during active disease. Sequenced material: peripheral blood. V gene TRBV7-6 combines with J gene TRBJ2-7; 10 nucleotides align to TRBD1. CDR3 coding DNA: TGTGCCAGCAGCTGGACAGGGGGCTACGAGCAGTACTTC. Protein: CASSWTGGYEQYF.